The T cell receptor (beta chain) under discussion was sequenced for a study of vaccination effects on CD4 cells after COVID-19. After removal of 4 bases from V and 2 bases from J, the junction contained 5 bases not matched to a gene. Germline values: CDR1 WNHNN, CDR2 SYGVQD (reference sequence). This CDR3 is built from 15 residues. This clone was counted a few times. Its target is not known. Generated by immunoSEQ multiplex PCR, the TCRdb table keeps only in-frame clones and is missing some. The sample lists 77,000 or so clones, around 78% occurring once. After expansion with viral peptide pools in the ViraFEST assay, antigen-specific CD4+ T cells were sequenced. Subsequent to 10 days of culture, CD4+ T cells were isolated. Recipients of the vaccine had no prior SARS-CoV-2 infection and negative nucleocapsid antibodies.

The receptor was isolated from a human donor who received a COVID-19 vaccine. Here the sequenced sample was CD4+ T cells from PBMCs cultured with SARS-CoV-2 spike peptides, taken before COVID-19 vaccination. The chain has TRBV10-1 and TRBJ2-3; 8 bases are a match to TRBD1. CDR3 DNA sequence: TGCGCCAGCAGTGGGACAGGGAAACTCACAGATACGCAGTATTTT. This gives the protein CASSGTGKLTDTQYF.